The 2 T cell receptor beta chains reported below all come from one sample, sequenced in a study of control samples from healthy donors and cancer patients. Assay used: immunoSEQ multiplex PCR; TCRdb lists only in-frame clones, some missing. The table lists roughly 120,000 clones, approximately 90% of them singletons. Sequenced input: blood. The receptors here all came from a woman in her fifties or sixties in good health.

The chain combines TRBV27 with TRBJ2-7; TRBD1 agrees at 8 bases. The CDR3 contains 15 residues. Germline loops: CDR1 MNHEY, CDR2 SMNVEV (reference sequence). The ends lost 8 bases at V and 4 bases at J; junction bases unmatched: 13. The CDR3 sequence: CASGIQGAREYEQYV. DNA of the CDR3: TGTGCCAGCGGCATTCAGGGGGCGCGAGAATACGAGCAGTACGTC.

CDR3 sequence reads: CASSVDRGITKPLHF. The CDR3 nucleotides are TGTGCCAGCAGTGTGGACAGGGGAATAACAAAACCCCTCCACTTT. The V gene is TRBV2, the J gene TRBJ1-6; 9 positions agree with TRBD1. The CDR3 has 15 amino acids. Germline V gene lookup returns CDR1 SNHLY and CDR2 FYNNEI. The junction had 10 bases not matched to a gene; V was cut back by 4 bases and J by 12 bases.